Following are 4 T cell receptor beta chains from one sample sequenced in a study of chemoradiotherapy in HPV16-positive cancers. Clones were read by immunoSEQ multiplex PCR, and TCRdb kept only the in-frame ones, dropping some. In the table there are 53,000 or so clones, about 92% of which are singletons. Sequenced here: blood, sampled from a patient who underwent chemoradiotherapy. These receptors all stem from a human donor with HPV-associated anogenital cancer.

This sequence joins TRBV5-1 and TRBJ1-1, with D uncertain. V lost 3 bases and J 2 bases, leaving 8 bases between the germline ends. The length of the CDR3 is 13 residues. CDR1 and CDR2 from the germline V gene are SGHRS and YFSETQ. The CDR3 sequence: CASSSQANTEAFF. DNA for the CDR3: TGCGCCAGCAGCTCCCAGGCAAACACTGAAGCTTTCTTT.

The chain employs TRBV6-5 and TRBJ2-5; 8 nucleotides line up with TRBD2. Germline CDR1 reads MNHEY; CDR2 reads SVGAGI. V trimming: 5 bases; J trimming: 2 bases; junction bases outside the gene matches: 4. The CDR3 consists of 14 residues. The CDR3 protein is CASSRLAGQETQYF. CDR3 coding DNA: TGTGCCAGCAGTCGCTTAGCGGGGCAAGAGACCCAGTACTTC.

The gene calls are TRBV6-5 and TRBJ2-5, with 8 bases identical to TRBD2. Trimming cost V 4 bases and J 1 base; bases outside gene matches: 8. CDR3 length: 16 amino acids. Germline V lookup: CDR1 MNHEY, CDR2 SVGAGI. CDR3 in amino acids: CASSLFSGMPQETQYF. The CDR3 DNA reads TGTGCCAGCAGTTTATTTAGCGGGATGCCCCAAGAGACCCAGTACTTC.

This CDR3 reads CASSLGGRNTEAFF. CDR3 DNA: TGTGCCAGCAGCTTGGGCGGACGGAACACTGAAGCTTTCTTT. The chain recombines TRBV7-8 with TRBJ1-1; D is ambiguous. The V end lost 3 bases, the J end lost 1 base, and 9 bases lay between the germline ends. The CDR3 is 14 amino acids. CDR1 is SGHVS, CDR2 FQNEAQ, per germline.